Presented here are 14 T cell receptor beta chains from one specimen sequenced in a study of cytomegalovirus exposure and HLA in healthy donors. Here immunoSEQ multiplex PCR was the method, and the copy in TCRdb shows in-frame clones only, minus some. The sample includes around 120,000 clones, 88% of them seen just once. The specimen sequenced was PBMCs. Receptors were obtained from a man in his late teens or twenties in good health and CMV-seronegative.

The chain has TRBV10-1 and TRBJ2-1; 8 positions agree with TRBD2. The J segment lost 3 bases and the V segment lost 3 bases, leaving 7 bases of the junction unmatched. This CDR3 spans 16 amino acids. Germline CDR1 WNHNN, CDR2 SYGVQD (reference sequence). The CDR3 loop is CASSEIGAGDYNEQFF. CDR3 DNA: TGCGCCAGCAGTGAAATTGGAGCGGGAGACTACAATGAGCAGTTCTTC.

The V call is TRBV27, the J call TRBJ1-1; D remains ambiguous. Germline V lookup: CDR1 MNHEY, CDR2 SMNVEV (reference sequence). This CDR3 has 15 residues. V was cut by 6 bases and J by 5 bases, with 19 bases left in between. Here the CDR3 reads CASRTFLGGGTEAFF. The DNA of the CDR3 is TGTGCCAGCAGGACCTTTTTAGGTGGAGGGACTGAAGCTTTCTTT.

The V gene is TRBV30, the J gene TRBJ1-5; perhaps TRBD1 as D (5 bases). Trimming cost V 5 bases and J 5 bases, with 13 bases left between them. CDR3 length: 13 amino acids. Per germline, CDR1 GTSNPN and CDR2 SVGIG (reference sequence). CDR3 loop: CAWDKGYYQPQHF. CDR3 sequence (DNA): TGTGCCTGGGATAAGGGGTACTATCAGCCCCAGCATTTT.

The chain joins TRBV25-1 to TRBJ2-1; TRBD1 might be the D (7 bases). Trimming took 10 bases from V and 8 from J, leaving 15 bases between them. CDR3 length: 12 amino acids. The germline V gene has CDR1 MGHDK and CDR2 SYGVNS. The CDR3 DNA reads TGTGCCACCGGGCAGGGGGGCGATGAGCAGTTCTTC. This encodes CATGQGGDEQFF.

The CDR3 region is CASSPPRGGDTEAFF. The CDR3 bases are TGTGCCAGCTCACCACCGAGAGGGGGTGACACTGAAGCTTTCTTT. The chain couples TRBV18 to TRBJ1-1; D is perhaps TRBD1 (6 bases). Between the trimmed V and J ends, which lost 0 bases and 3 bases, there was a span of 11 bases. Germline lookup yields CDR1 KGHSH and CDR2 LQKENI. This CDR3 is 15 amino acids long.

This chain links TRBV30 with TRBJ2-1; tentatively, D is TRBD2 (5 bases). V shed 0 bases and J shed 10 bases, with 7 bases lying between them. CDR1 is GTSNPN, CDR2 SVGIG, per germline (reference sequence). This CDR3 has 11 amino acids. The CDR3 region has the DNA TGTGCCTGGAGTGTACTAGGGGAGCAGTTCTTC. Translated: CAWSVLGEQFF.

CDR3 nucleotides: TGTGCCAGCAGCTTCACAGGGAGCACAGATACGCAGTATTTT. Translation gives CASSFTGSTDTQYF. The rearrangement uses TRBV7-9 and TRBJ2-3; TRBD1 is a possible D gene (6 bases). V shed 3 bases and J shed 0 bases, with 7 bases lying between them. In germline, CDR1 is SEHNR, CDR2 FQNEAQ (reference sequence). The CDR3 spans 14 residues.

V usage is TRBV10-3 and J usage is TRBJ2-1; TRBD2 matches at 10 bases. V was pared by 6 bases and J by 5 bases, with 13 bases of the junction left unmatched. CDR3 length: 17 amino acids. The V gene's germline CDR1 is ENHRY and CDR2 SYGVKD. The CDR3 is CAISKREGPGVDNEQFF. CDR3 nucleotide sequence: TGTGCCATCAGCAAGCGGGAGGGCCCGGGGGTCGACAATGAGCAGTTCTTC.

This sequence joins TRBV6-5 and TRBJ1-5, with D possibly TRBD1 on 6 matching bases. CDR3 length equals 14 residues. Germline V gives CDR1 MNHEY, CDR2 SVGAGI. V shed 4 bases and J shed 7 bases, with 14 bases lying between them. The DNA of the CDR3 is TGTGCCAGCAGTTCCGACAGGACGGAGCAGCCCCAGCATTTT. This sequence encodes CASSSDRTEQPQHF.

This clone has a single count. The rearrangement links TRBV2 to TRBJ1-5; 7 positions match TRBD1. The length of the CDR3 is 15 residues. Germline CDR1 and CDR2: SNHLY and FYNNEI. Unmatched junction bases numbered 11, after V lost 6 bases and J lost 6 bases. The CDR3 DNA reads TGTGCCAGCAGCGATGGGACAGTCTTGGGTCAGCCCCAGCATTTT. As protein: CASSDGTVLGQPQHF.

The gene calls are TRBV30 and TRBJ1-4, with 7 bases that match TRBD1. With V trimmed by 3 bases and J by 3 bases, 4 bases remained unmatched. CDR3 length: 14 amino acids. Germline loops: CDR1 GTSNPN, CDR2 SVGIG (reference sequence). CDR3 sequence (DNA): TGTGCCTGGAGCATCGGGACAGCTAATGAAAAACTGTTTTTT. Its translation: CAWSIGTANEKLFF.

The chain has TRBV5-1 and TRBJ2-7, with D possibly matching TRBD1 (6 bases). V lost 8 bases, J lost 1 base, and 16 bases lay in between. The germline V gene encodes CDR1 SGHRS and CDR2 YFSETQ. This CDR3 spans 14 amino acids. The CDR3 region is CASQSRQVSYEQYF. The CDR3 DNA follows: TGCGCCAGTCAATCCAGACAGGTGTCCTACGAGCAGTACTTC.

The chain couples TRBV5-1 to TRBJ2-7; maybe TRBD1 (6 bases). Per the germline V gene, CDR1 is SGHRS and CDR2 is YFSETQ. The CDR3 sequence is 14 residues long. V dropped 0 bases and J dropped 3 bases, with 10 bases sitting between them. The CDR3, as DNA: TGCGCCAGCAGCTTGGGACAGGCGATCTACGAGCAGTACTTC. This translates into CASSLGQAIYEQYF.

V is TRBV9 and J is TRBJ1-4; no firm D call. The CDR3 consists of 15 residues. Germline loops: CDR1 SGDLS, CDR2 YYNGEE. V lost 4 bases, J lost 2 bases, and 12 bases lay in between. In nucleotides, the CDR3 is TGTGCCAGCAGCAGACGGGGAGCGACTAATGAAAAACTGTTTTTT. Translated, it gives CASSRRGATNEKLFF.